These 20 T cell receptor beta chains originate from one sample sequenced in a study of shared clonotypes between healthy human individuals (dated by TCRdb to 2020 to 2021). Libraries were made using the immunoSEQ multiplex PCR assay. Here the immuneACCESS table is served through TCRdb, limited to in-frame sequences with V and J called. Missing clones are a known gap in these copies; in checked studies unresolved V genes cover under half, and the rest lacks a known reason. Counted in this sample were roughly 640,000 clones; about 74% of them appeared once. Less than 2% of the sample rests with the top ten. The sequenced material came from memory CD4+ T cells sorted from blood. In light of the paper, this sample's cell subset or site label describes: CD45RA-negative fraction. These receptors originate from a young woman in good health.

The V gene is TRBV6-5, the J gene TRBJ2-7; tentatively, D is TRBD1 (6 bases). Trimming stripped 6 bases from V and 4 bases from J, with 10 bases between. This CDR3 comprises 12 residues. Germline CDR1 is MNHEY and CDR2 is SVGAGI. CDR3: CASSNTGYEQYF. For the CDR3, the DNA is TGTGCCAGCAGCAATACAGGGTACGAGCAGTACTTC.

The chain links TRBV6-1 to TRBJ2-2; D not certain. Trimming cost V 11 bases and J 2 bases, with 9 bases left between them. This CDR3 comprises 12 residues. Germline assignment: CDR1 MNHNS and CDR2 SASEGT. CDR3 in amino acids: CAGIENTGELFF. CDR3 bases: TGTGCCGGCATAGAAAACACCGGGGAGCTGTTTTTT.

The rearrangement uses TRBV25-1 and TRBJ2-3; 11 nucleotides agree with TRBD2. With V trimmed by 8 bases and J by 2 bases, 9 bases remained unmatched. Germline lookup yields CDR1 MGHDK and CDR2 SYGVNS. The CDR3 sequence is 16 residues long. As DNA, the CDR3 is TGTGCCAGCGAAGGGACTAGCGGCAAATTCACAGATACGCAGTATTTT. It codes for CASEGTSGKFTDTQYF.

The V call is TRBV9, the J call TRBJ2-1; no clear D gene. V was clipped by 4 bases and J by 7 bases, with 18 bases between them. Germline assignment: CDR1 SGDLS and CDR2 YYNGEE. The CDR3 contains 15 residues. The CDR3 DNA reads TGTGCCAGCAGCCGCCTTGGGCAGCGACTTAATGAGCAGTTCTTC. Protein: CASSRLGQRLNEQFF.

This chain joins TRBV9 and TRBJ1-5; D gene uncertain. The CDR3 has 14 residues. From germline, CDR1 is SGDLS and CDR2 YYNGEE. Trimming took 0 bases from V and 4 from J, leaving 8 bases between them. CDR3 bases: TGTGCCAGCAGCGTAGGGGCAGGAAATCAGCCCCAGCATTTT. It codes for CASSVGAGNQPQHF.

The V and J genes are TRBV28 and TRBJ1-4, with D unresolved. V was clipped by 10 bases and J by 8 bases, with 17 bases between them. The CDR3 is made up of 13 amino acids. Germline CDR1 is MDHEN and CDR2 is SYDVKM. The CDR3 sequence is CATLTAKEEKLFF. The CDR3 DNA reads as TGTGCCACCCTCACCGCTAAGGAGGAAAAACTGTTTTTT.

This clone was picked up many times. The genes are TRBV28 and TRBJ2-7; TRBD2 agrees at 8 bases. The CDR3 runs 15 residues. V lost 4 bases to trimming and J lost 2 bases; unmatched junction nucleotides: 7. The germline gives CDR1 MDHEN, CDR2 SYDVKM. This CDR3 is CASSSLAGGTYEQYF. CDR3 coding DNA: TGTGCCAGCAGTTCCCTCGCGGGGGGTACCTACGAGCAGTACTTC.

The table lists this clone with many counts. The rearrangement uses TRBV6-1 and TRBJ1-5; TRBD1 aligns across 8 bases. Losses at the gene ends were 6 bases for V and 6 bases for J; bases not matched to a gene: 7. The CDR3 spans 14 residues. Per germline, CDR1 MNHNS and CDR2 SASEGT. CDR3 amino acids: CASRVGQAGQPQHF. The DNA of the CDR3 is TGTGCCAGCAGGGTGGGACAGGCTGGTCAGCCCCAGCATTTT.

The chain couples TRBV2 to TRBJ2-7; 9 bases are shared with TRBD1. The germline V gene encodes CDR1 SNHLY and CDR2 FYNNEI. The J segment lost 1 base and the V segment lost 6 bases, leaving 4 bases of the junction unmatched. The CDR3 is 14 residues long. CDR3 amino acids: CASRPGQGSYEQYF. CDR3 nucleotide sequence: TGTGCCAGCAGGCCGGGACAGGGATCCTACGAGCAGTACTTC.

The V and J genes are TRBV5-5 and TRBJ1-5; 8 bases are shared with TRBD1. V trimming: 4 bases; J trimming: 6 bases; junction bases outside the gene matches: 9. CDR1 is SGHKS, CDR2 YYEKEE, per germline (reference sequence). This CDR3 spans 15 amino acids. The chain's CDR3 is CASSLQGGKGQPQHF. The DNA for the CDR3 is TGTGCCAGCAGCCTACAGGGGGGAAAAGGTCAGCCCCAGCATTTT. The full variable domain, its missing parts supplied by reference TRBV5-5 and TRBJ1-5, is DAGVTQSPTHLIKTRGQQVTLRCSPISGHKSVSWYQQVLGQGPQFIFQYYEKEERGRGNFPDRFSARQFPNYSSELNVNALLLGDSALYLCASSLQGGKGQPQHFGDGTRLSIL.

The rearrangement links TRBV7-2 to TRBJ1-5; D gene unclear. Germline assignment: CDR1 SGHTA and CDR2 FQGNSA. The CDR3 length is 13 residues. The ends were cut back, 4 bases at V and 5 bases at J, with 9 bases in the middle. This chain's CDR3 is CASSSRRDQPQHF. In DNA form, the CDR3 reads TGTGCCAGCAGCTCGCGGAGGGATCAGCCCCAGCATTTT.

This clone appeared a few times. V gene TRBV7-9 combines with J gene TRBJ2-5; 9 bases are a match to TRBD2. Germline-derived CDR1 and CDR2 are SEHNR and FQNEAQ (reference sequence). Trimming cost V 4 bases and J 3 bases; bases outside gene matches: 6. The CDR3 sequence is 15 residues long. The CDR3 region is CASSSGRLAEETQYF. The CDR3 bases are TGTGCCAGCAGCTCCGGAAGACTAGCGGAAGAGACCCAGTACTTC.

This chain links TRBV28 with TRBJ2-6; D is uncertain. The CDR3 spans 15 residues. Germline V CDR1 and CDR2: MDHEN, SYDVKM. Trimming shortened V by 5 bases and J by 2 bases, and 10 bases separated the two germline ends. The CDR3 loop reads CASSGPRTGANVLTF. The CDR3 region has the DNA TGTGCCAGCAGTGGACCTAGGACTGGGGCCAACGTCCTGACTTTC. Full variable domain (rest looked up from reference TRBV28 and TRBJ2-6): DVKVTQSSRYLVKRTGEKVFLECVQDMDHENMFWYRQDPGLGLRLIYFSYDVKMKEKGDIPEGYSVSREKKERFSLILESASTNQTSMYLCASSGPRTGANVLTFGAGSRLTVL.

This clone was seen more than once but under ten times. The chain uses TRBV7-2 and TRBJ1-2; the match to TRBD1 covers 8 bases. Germline V CDR1 and CDR2: SGHTA, FQGNSA. The CDR3 covers 15 residues. V trimming: 5 bases; J trimming: 6 bases; junction bases outside the gene matches: 11. CDR3 sequence (DNA): TGTGCCAGCAGCCTCAGCCTGACAGGGGCGGATGGCTACACCTTC. This sequence encodes CASSLSLTGADGYTF.

The chain recombines TRBV5-1 with TRBJ2-1, with D unresolved. The CDR3 is made up of 14 amino acids. V shed 4 bases and J shed 2 bases, with 10 bases lying between them. In germline, CDR1 is SGHRS, CDR2 YFSETQ. In DNA, the CDR3 is TGCGCCAGCAGCCAGGCGGAAACCTACAATGAGCAGTTCTTC. It encodes CASSQAETYNEQFF.

This clone was seen a single time. The chain is built from TRBV5-1 and TRBJ2-1, with D possibly TRBD2 on 6 matching bases. Germline CDR1 SGHRS, CDR2 YFSETQ. The ends were cut back, 0 bases at V and 9 bases at J, with 13 bases in the middle. This CDR3 comprises 14 residues. This CDR3 is CASSLAEGGSEQFF. The CDR3 region has the DNA TGCGCCAGCAGCTTGGCGGAGGGCGGCAGTGAGCAGTTCTTC.

The CDR3 sequence: CATSLAGPSTYEQYF. In nucleotides, the CDR3 is TGTGCCACCAGCCTAGCGGGACCTTCTACCTACGAGCAGTACTTC. The chain links TRBV15 to TRBJ2-7; 9 nucleotides match TRBD2. CDR3 length: 15 amino acids. Per germline, CDR1 LNHNV and CDR2 YYDKDF (reference sequence). Trimming took 5 bases from V and 2 from J; bases not matched to a gene: 7.

The chain uses TRBV15 and TRBJ1-4; 8 bases are a match to TRBD1. Germline CDR1 reads LNHNV; CDR2 reads YYDKDF (reference sequence). J gave up 5 bases and V 8 bases, and 7 bases lay outside the gene matches. This CDR3 is built from 14 residues. In DNA form, the CDR3 reads TGTGCCACCGGACAGGGTTGGGGAAATGAAAAACTGTTTTTT. Protein sequence: CATGQGWGNEKLFF.

This clone was seen many times. The genes are TRBV2 and TRBJ1-1; D ambiguous. This CDR3 contains 15 residues. CDR1 is SNHLY, CDR2 FYNNEI, per germline. V was clipped by 6 bases and J by 4 bases, with 18 bases between them. The DNA of the CDR3 is TGTGCCAGCAGCGGAATATCATTGGGAAGCACTGAAGCTTTCTTT. Encoded protein: CASSGISLGSTEAFF.

This clone was observed a handful of times. This sequence joins TRBV5-1 and TRBJ2-7; 12 nucleotides line up with TRBD2. The CDR3 contains 15 residues. V lost 1 base to trimming and J lost 7 bases; unmatched junction nucleotides: 6. Germline CDR1 is SGHRS and CDR2 is YFSETQ. In DNA, the CDR3 is TGCGCCAGCAGCTTGTATTCTAGCGGGAGGGGGGAGCAGTACTTC. This sequence encodes CASSLYSSGRGEQYF.